This T cell receptor beta chain was retrieved from a study of T cells in women clearing cervical HPV infection. At the level of the study: HLA type could not be excluded as a confounder. Study conclusions and caveats: TRBV6-7 relative abundance averaged 0.11% in cases and 0.15% to 0.2% in controls.

Produced via immunoSEQ multiplex PCR; TCRdb's table is partial and in-frame only. The table for this sample gives over 30,000 clones. Concerning this clone itself: The antigen is not known. Its ends do not fully match the called genes, so a read error is possible. The read stops 3 residues short of the end of the CDR3; the missing end is completed from the germline J gene.

This CDR3 is 14 amino acids long. The germline V gene has CDR1 SEHNR and CDR2 FQNEAQ (reference sequence). The clonotype was recovered from a woman between 18 and 75 years old with a cervical HPV16 infection that either progressed to CIN3+ or cleared (not recorded which). Material for sequencing was blood buffy coat. This chain joins TRBV7-9 and TRBJ1-2; TRBD1 is a possible D gene (5 bases). The part of the CDR3 DNA that was read is TGTACCAGCAGCTCGGAACAAGGGGCCTACGAC. Its protein is CTSSSEQGAYD. The full-length CDR3 reads as CTSSSEQGAYDYTF.